This TCR beta chain came from a study of blood T cells in healthy people across ages. Study summary: Roughly one uniquely barcoded beta molecule per two T cells was captured.

Primed by a sample-barcoded 5' primer and a J-beta primer mix, a second PCR proceeded for about 7 to 11 cycles. The template-switch adaptor was a 5' adaptor with 12 random nucleotides. It tagged each cDNA molecule. A single record per CDR3 protein comes from TCRdb applying MiXCR to the 5' RACE reads. This sample carries hundreds of thousands of distinct CDR3 sequences, about 28% of them seen once, and the ten largest clones take more than 15%. Isolation of PBMCs gave at least 6 million cells per sample. Study results and caveats: Across the age range, TCR beta diversity per million T cells fell in a roughly linear way.

This CDR3 region has 15 residues. Germline V gene lookup returns CDR1 SGHAT and CDR2 FQNNGV. V was pared by 5 bases and J by 7 bases, with 10 bases of the junction left unmatched. This clonotype showed up many times. Antigen: not known. This receptor was taken from a woman older than 75 in good health. The rearrangement links TRBV11-2 to TRBJ2-7; 11 nucleotides align to TRBD1. Sequenced material: blood. In DNA form, the CDR3 reads TGTGCCAGCAGCCGAGCAGGACAGGGGGCGTTTGAGCAGTACTTC. Translated, it gives CASSRAGQGAFEQYF.